This T cell receptor beta chain was observed in a study of cytomegalovirus exposure and HLA in healthy donors. Amplification used 60 Vbeta primers and 13 Jbeta primers. TCRdb keeps only in-frame clones here, not all; method: immunoSEQ multiplex PCR. In the table there are over 150,000 clones, around 75% of which are singletons. For this clone: Its antigen is currently unknown.

This CDR3 is built from 13 residues. V shed 10 bases and J 4 bases; nucleotides not matched to a gene: 9. Germline-derived CDR1 and CDR2 are MNHEY and SVGAGI. Study results and limitations: The classifier was said to identify cytomegalovirus status with high specificity and sensitivity. TCR beta V- and J-gene trimming was later associated with a missense DCLRE1C variant. The authors later found TCR association rates varying by HLA locus, with DRB1 most and HLA-C fewest.

The origin of this receptor is a man between 18 and 35 years old in good health and CMV-seronegative. The V and J genes are TRBV6-5 and TRBJ2-7, with 8 bases fitting TRBD2. The specimen was PBMCs. The CDR3: CATRGGESYEQYF. CDR3 bases: TGTGCCACCCGGGGGGGGGAGAGTTACGAGCAGTACTTC.